Presented here are 11 T cell receptor beta chains from one specimen sequenced in a study of persistence of HIV-infected CD4 T cells. The immunoSEQ assay was version 4, run in survey mode. Profiled with immunoSEQ multiplex PCR; TCRdb holds only in-frame clones, not every one. The repertoire has 37,000 or so clones, approximately 90% of them found once; the top ten carry approximately 1.3%. This nonspecific control used anti-CD3/anti-CD28 bead stimulation of CD4+ T cells. Sorting selected CD4+ T cells upregulating both CD40 ligand and CD69. Their antigen targets remain unknown. Sequenced here: CD4+ T cells sorted from PBMCs after roughly 18-hour stimulation, sampled from a patient who received antiretroviral therapy. The receptors originated from an adult man with HIV who was CMV-seropositive.

V is TRBV27 and J is TRBJ1-1; D gene unclear. V was shortened by 5 bases and J by 3 bases, with 19 bases between the two germline ends. This CDR3 is built from 16 residues. Germline CDR1 reads MNHEY; CDR2 reads SMNVEV (reference sequence). As DNA, the CDR3 is TGTGCCAGCAGTCCCTCGACGTCCGGTAGGGACACTGAAGCTTTCTTT. It yields the protein CASSPSTSGRDTEAFF.

The rearrangement uses TRBV4-1 and TRBJ2-1, with 10 bases aligning to TRBD2. Germline CDR1 MGHRA, CDR2 YSYEKL. V gave up 3 bases and J gave up 0 bases; unmatched junction bases: 8. The CDR3 extends over 18 amino acids. The CDR3 spells CASSQALPSGSSYNEQFF. The DNA of the CDR3 is TGCGCCAGCAGCCAGGCCCTTCCTAGCGGGAGCTCCTACAATGAGCAGTTCTTC.

J is TRBJ2-5 and V is TRBV5-6; a possible D gene is TRBD1 (5 bases). V lost 1 base and J lost 0, with 7 bases in between. The CDR3 is made up of 14 amino acids. From germline, CDR1 is SGHDT and CDR2 YYEEEE. CDR3 in DNA: TGTGCCAGCAGCTTGCAGGGTTACCAAGAGACCCAGTACTTC. Translation gives CASSLQGYQETQYF.

This chain links TRBV11-2 with TRBJ2-7, with 10 bases fitting TRBD2. V shed 0 bases, J shed 0 bases, and the junction held 11 bases outside the gene matches. The CDR3 totals 19 residues. Per the germline V gene, CDR1 is SGHAT and CDR2 is FQNNGV. The CDR3 is CASSLERPRLAGASYEQYF. CDR3 DNA: TGTGCCAGCAGCTTAGAGAGGCCGAGGCTAGCGGGGGCCTCCTACGAGCAGTACTTC.

As concerns this clone: One end of the junction is discordant with germline, which a read error may explain. V and J are TRBV7-9 and TRBJ2-7, with no clear D. The CDR3 covers 16 residues. Germline CDR1 reads SEHNR; CDR2 reads FQNEAQ (reference sequence). The CDR3: CASSSDRQASPYKQYF. For the CDR3, the DNA is TGTGCCAGCAGCTCGGACCGGCAGGCGTCCCCCTACAAGCAGTACTTC.

This chain connects TRBV5-4 to TRBJ2-3; D is unresolved. From germline, CDR1 is SGHNT and CDR2 YYREEE (reference sequence). V was cut by 1 base and J by 2 bases, with 5 bases left in between. CDR3 length: 13 amino acids. CDR3 residues: CASSLPYTDTQYF. The CDR3 nucleotides read TGTGCCAGCAGCTTGCCTTACACAGATACGCAGTATTTT.

This clone was recorded only once. The chain joins TRBV7-6 to TRBJ1-6, with TRBD1 as a possible D gene (5 bases). CDR3 size: 15 residues. Germline lookup yields CDR1 SGHVS and CDR2 FNYEAQ. V lost 1 base and J lost 7, with 11 bases in between. The CDR3 sequence: CASSLGTGVNSPLHF. The CDR3 nucleotides read TGTGCCAGCAGCTTAGGCACGGGGGTCAATTCACCCCTCCACTTT.

This sequence joins TRBV27 and TRBJ1-6; 9 nucleotides match TRBD1. Germline CDR1 and CDR2: MNHEY and SMNVEV (reference sequence). With 6 bases clipped from V and 7 bases from J, the junction kept 4 bases outside the gene matches. The CDR3 is 14 amino acids. CDR3 nucleotides: TGTGCCAGCAGCCGGGACAGGGAGAATTCACCCCTCCACTTT. Its protein is CASSRDRENSPLHF.

This clone counts as medium-sized. The chain couples TRBV7-2 to TRBJ2-2; TRBD1 is a possible D gene (5 bases). There are 15 residues in the CDR3. Trimming took off 6 bases at V and 0 bases at J, with 11 bases between the two ends. CDR1 SGHTA and CDR2 FQGNSA come from the germline V gene. Here the CDR3 reads CASRLDRTNTGELFF. As DNA, the CDR3 is TGTGCCAGCAGACTCGACAGAACGAACACCGGGGAGCTGTTTTTT.

The chain combines TRBV20-1 with TRBJ1-2; no firm D call. This CDR3 spans 11 amino acids. V gave up 3 bases and J gave up 8 bases, with 10 bases separating them. Looked up from germline, CDR1 is DFQATT and CDR2 is SNEGSKA (reference sequence). The CDR3 region has the DNA TGCAGTGCTAGGGGCGGTTTGGGCTACACCTTC. It is translated as CSARGGLGYTF.

The chain couples TRBV25-1 to TRBJ1-3, with a tentative D call TRBD1 (6 bases). This CDR3 has 15 amino acids. Germline CDR1 reads MGHDK; CDR2 reads SYGVNS. V was pared by 7 bases and J by 3 bases, with 16 bases between. CDR3 in amino acids: CASTQWGASGNTIYF. In nucleotides, the CDR3 is TGTGCCAGCACCCAGTGGGGGGCTAGTGGAAACACCATATATTTT.